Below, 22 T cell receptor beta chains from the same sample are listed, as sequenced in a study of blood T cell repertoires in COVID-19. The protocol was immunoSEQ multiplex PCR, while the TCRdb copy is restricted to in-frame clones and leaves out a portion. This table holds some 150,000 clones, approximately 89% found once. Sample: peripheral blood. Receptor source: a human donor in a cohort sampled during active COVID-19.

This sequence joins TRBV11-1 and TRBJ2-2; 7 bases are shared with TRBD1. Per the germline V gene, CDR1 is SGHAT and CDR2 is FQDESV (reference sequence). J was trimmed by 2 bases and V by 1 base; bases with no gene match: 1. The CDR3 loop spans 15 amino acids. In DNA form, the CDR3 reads TGTGCCAGCAGCTTAGAAGGGGGCAACACCGGGGAGCTGTTTTTT. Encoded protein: CASSLEGGNTGELFF.

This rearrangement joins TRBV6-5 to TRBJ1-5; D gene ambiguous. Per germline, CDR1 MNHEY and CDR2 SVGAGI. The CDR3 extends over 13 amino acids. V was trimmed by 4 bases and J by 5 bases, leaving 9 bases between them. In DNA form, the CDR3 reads TGTGCCAGCAGTTCCAACAGCCATCAGCCCCAGCATTTT. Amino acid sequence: CASSSNSHQPQHF.

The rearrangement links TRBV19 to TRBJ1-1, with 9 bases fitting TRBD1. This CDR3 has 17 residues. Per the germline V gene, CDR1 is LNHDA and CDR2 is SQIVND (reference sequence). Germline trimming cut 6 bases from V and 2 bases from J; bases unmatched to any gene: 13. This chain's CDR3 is CASRGRDRAIRNTEAFF. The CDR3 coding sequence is TGTGCCAGTAGGGGAAGGGACAGGGCTATCAGAAACACTGAAGCTTTCTTT.

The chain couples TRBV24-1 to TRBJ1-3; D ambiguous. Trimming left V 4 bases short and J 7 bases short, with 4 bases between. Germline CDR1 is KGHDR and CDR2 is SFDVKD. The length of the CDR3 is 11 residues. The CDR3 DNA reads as TGTGCCACCAGTGACGGGAACACCATATATTTT. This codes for CATSDGNTIYF.

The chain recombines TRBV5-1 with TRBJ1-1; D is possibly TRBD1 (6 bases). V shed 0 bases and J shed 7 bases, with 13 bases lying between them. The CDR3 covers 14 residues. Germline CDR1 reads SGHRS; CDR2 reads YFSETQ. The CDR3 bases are TGCGCCAGCAGCTTGGCTACAGGGTATAATGAAGCTTTCTTT. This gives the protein CASSLATGYNEAFF.

The CDR3 region is CASSFGGGPTDTQYF. The CDR3 bases are TGTGCCAGCAGTTTCGGCGGGGGTCCCACAGATACGCAGTATTTT. This chain uses TRBV2 with TRBJ2-3, with 7 bases identical to TRBD2. V lost 5 bases and J lost 2; bases outside the gene matches: 7. Germline CDR1 reads SNHLY; CDR2 reads FYNNEI. The CDR3 contains 15 residues.

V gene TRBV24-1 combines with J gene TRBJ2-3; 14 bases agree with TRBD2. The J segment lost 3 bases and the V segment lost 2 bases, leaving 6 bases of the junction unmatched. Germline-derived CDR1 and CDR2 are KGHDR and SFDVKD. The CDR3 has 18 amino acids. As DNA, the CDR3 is TGTGCCACCAGTGATTCCCGGACTAGCGGGGGGCTGACAGATACGCAGTATTTT. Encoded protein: CATSDSRTSGGLTDTQYF.

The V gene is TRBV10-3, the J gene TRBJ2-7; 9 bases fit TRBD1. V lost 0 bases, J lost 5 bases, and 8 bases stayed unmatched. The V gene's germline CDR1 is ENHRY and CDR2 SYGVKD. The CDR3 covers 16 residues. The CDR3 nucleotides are TGTGCCATCAGTGAGTCGGGGACAGGGAGGTCTCACGAGCAGTACTTC. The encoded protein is CAISESGTGRSHEQYF.

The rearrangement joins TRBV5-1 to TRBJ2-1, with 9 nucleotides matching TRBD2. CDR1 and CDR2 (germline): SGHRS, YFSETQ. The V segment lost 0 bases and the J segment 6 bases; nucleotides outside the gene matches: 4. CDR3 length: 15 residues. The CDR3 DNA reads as TGCGCCAGCAGCTTGGGGGGCGGGGGGGTCAATGAGCAGTTCTTC. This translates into CASSLGGGGVNEQFF.

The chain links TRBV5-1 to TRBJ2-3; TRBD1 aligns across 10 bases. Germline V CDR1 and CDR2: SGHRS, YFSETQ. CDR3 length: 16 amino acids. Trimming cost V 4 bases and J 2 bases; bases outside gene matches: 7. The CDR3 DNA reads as TGCGCCAGCAGCGGGGACAGGGGAAACCCCACAGATACGCAGTATTTT. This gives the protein CASSGDRGNPTDTQYF.

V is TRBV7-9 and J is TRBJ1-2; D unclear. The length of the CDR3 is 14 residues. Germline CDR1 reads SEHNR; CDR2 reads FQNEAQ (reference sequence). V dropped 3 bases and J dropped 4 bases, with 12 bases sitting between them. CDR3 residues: CASSLAGELYGYTF. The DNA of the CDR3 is TGTGCCAGCAGCTTGGCCGGAGAGCTCTATGGCTACACCTTC.

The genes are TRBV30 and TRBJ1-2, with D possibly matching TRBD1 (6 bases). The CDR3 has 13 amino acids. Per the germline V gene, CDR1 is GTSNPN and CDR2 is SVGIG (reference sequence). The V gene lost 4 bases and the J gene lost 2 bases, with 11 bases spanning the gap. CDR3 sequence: CAWIQGLNYGYTF. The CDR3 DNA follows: TGTGCCTGGATACAGGGATTGAACTATGGCTACACCTTC.

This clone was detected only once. The CDR3 here is CASSAAGGYTEAFF. In DNA form, the CDR3 reads TGTGCCAGCAGCGCCGCGGGGGGGTACACTGAAGCTTTCTTT. The genes are TRBV5-6 and TRBJ1-1; a weak D match, TRBD1 (5 bases). Germline V gene data show CDR1 as SGHDT and CDR2 as YYEEEE. The CDR3 sequence is 14 residues long. Trimming shortened V by 4 bases and J by 3 bases, and 13 bases separated the two germline ends.

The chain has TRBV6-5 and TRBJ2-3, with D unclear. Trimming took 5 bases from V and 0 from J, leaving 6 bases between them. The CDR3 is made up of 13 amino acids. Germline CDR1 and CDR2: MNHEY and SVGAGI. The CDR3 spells CASSKPSTDTQYF. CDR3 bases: TGTGCCAGCAGTAAGCCCAGCACAGATACGCAGTATTTT.

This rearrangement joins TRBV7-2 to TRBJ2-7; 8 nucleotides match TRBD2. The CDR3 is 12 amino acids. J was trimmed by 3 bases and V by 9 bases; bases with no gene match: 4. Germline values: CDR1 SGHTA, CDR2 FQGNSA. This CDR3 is CASSGTSYEQYF. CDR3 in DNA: TGTGCCAGTTCCGGGACTAGCTACGAGCAGTACTTC.

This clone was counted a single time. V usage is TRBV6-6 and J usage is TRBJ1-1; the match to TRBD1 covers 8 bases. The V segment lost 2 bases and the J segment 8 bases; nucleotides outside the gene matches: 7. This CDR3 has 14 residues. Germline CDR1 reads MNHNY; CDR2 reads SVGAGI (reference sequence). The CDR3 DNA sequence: TGTGCCAGCAGTTACGGGACAGGCGCTAGGGAAGCTTTCTTT. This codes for CASSYGTGAREAFF.

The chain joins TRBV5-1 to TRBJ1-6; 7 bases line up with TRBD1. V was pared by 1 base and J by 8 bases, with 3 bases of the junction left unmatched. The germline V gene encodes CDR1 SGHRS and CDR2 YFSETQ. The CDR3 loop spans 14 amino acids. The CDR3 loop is CASSLTGEDSPLHF. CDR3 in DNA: TGCGCCAGCAGCTTGACAGGGGAGGATTCACCCCTCCACTTT.

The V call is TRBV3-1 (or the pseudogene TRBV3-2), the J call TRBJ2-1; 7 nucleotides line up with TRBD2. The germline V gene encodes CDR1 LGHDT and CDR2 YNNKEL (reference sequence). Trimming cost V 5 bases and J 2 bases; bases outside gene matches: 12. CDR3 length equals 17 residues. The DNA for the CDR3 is TGTGCCAGCAGCGAGCATGTGCGGAGCGGGGCCTACAATGAGCAGTTCTTC. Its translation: CASSEHVRSGAYNEQFF.

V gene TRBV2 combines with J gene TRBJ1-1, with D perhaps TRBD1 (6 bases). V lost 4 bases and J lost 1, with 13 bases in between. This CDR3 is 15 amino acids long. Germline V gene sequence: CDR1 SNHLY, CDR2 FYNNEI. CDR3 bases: TGTGCCAGCAGTGTAAGCAGGACAGAGAACACTGAAGCTTTCTTT. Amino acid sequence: CASSVSRTENTEAFF.

This CDR3 reads CASSPGLAGGRAMDTQYF. CDR3 bases: TGTGCCAGCAGCCCCGGACTAGCGGGGGGACGTGCCATGGATACGCAGTATTTT. The chain employs TRBV7-2 and TRBJ2-3; 14 bases are shared with TRBD2. Germline-derived CDR1 and CDR2 are SGHTA and FQGNSA. CDR3 length: 18 amino acids. The V segment lost 5 bases and the J segment 6 bases; nucleotides outside the gene matches: 13.

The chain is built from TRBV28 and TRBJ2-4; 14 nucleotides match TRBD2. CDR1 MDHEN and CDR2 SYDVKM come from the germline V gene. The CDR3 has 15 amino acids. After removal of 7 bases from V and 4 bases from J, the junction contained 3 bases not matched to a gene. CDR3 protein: CASTRTSGGKNIQYF. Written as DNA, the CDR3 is TGTGCCAGCACACGGACTAGCGGGGGGAAAAACATTCAGTACTTC.

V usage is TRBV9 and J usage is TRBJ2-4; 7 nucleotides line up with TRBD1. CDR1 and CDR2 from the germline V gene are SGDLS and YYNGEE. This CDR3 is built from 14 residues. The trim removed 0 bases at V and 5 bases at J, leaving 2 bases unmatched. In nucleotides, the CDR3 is TGTGCCAGCAGCGTAGGAGGGGGCCAAAACATTCAGTACTTC. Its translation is CASSVGGGQNIQYF.